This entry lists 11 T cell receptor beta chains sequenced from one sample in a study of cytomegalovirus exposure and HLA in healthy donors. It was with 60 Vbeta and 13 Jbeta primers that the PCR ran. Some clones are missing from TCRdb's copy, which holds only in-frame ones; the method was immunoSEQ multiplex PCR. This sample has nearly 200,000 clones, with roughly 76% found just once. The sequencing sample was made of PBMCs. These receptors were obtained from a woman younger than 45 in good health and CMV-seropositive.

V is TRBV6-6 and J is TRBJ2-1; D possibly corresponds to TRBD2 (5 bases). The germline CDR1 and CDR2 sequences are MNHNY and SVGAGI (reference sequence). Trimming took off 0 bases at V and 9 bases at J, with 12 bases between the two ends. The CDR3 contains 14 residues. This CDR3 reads CASSYSRGLGEQFF. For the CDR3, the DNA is TGTGCCAGCAGTTACTCGAGAGGGTTGGGTGAGCAGTTCTTC.

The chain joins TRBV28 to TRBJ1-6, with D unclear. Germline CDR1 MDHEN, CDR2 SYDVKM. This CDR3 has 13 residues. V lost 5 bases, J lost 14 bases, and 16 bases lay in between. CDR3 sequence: CASSPRRVNSLHF. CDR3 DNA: TGTGCCAGCAGTCCGCGGCGGGTGAATTCCCTCCACTTT.

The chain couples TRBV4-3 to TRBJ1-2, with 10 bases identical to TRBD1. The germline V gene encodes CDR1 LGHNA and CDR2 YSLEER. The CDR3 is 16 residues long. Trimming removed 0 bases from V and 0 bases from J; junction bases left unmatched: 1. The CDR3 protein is CASSQEGTGANYGYTF. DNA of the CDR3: TGCGCCAGCAGCCAAGAAGGGACAGGGGCTAACTATGGCTACACCTTC.

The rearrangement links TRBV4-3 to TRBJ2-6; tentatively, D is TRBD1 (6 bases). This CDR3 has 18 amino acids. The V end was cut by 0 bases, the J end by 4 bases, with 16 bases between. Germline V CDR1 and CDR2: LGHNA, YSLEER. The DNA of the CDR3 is TGCGCCAGCAGCCAAGAACCAGGGGAAGTATCGGGGGCCAACGTCCTGACTTTC. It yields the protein CASSQEPGEVSGANVLTF.

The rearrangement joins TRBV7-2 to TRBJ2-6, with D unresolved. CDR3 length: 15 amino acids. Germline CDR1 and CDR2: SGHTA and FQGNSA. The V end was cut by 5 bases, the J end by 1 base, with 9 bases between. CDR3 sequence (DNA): TGTGCCAGCAGCCTCGGTCTATCTGGGGCCAACGTCCTGACTTTC. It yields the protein CASSLGLSGANVLTF.

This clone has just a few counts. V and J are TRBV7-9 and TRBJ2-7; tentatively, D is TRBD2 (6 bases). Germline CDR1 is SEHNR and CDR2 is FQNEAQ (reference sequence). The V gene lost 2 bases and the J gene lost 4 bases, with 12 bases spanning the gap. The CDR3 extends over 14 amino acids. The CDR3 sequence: CASSLSYGGYEQYF. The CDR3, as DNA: TGTGCCAGCAGCTTATCGTACGGGGGATACGAGCAGTACTTC.

The CDR3 DNA reads TGTGCCAGTAGTGGGTCGAGGGCAAGACTGAACACTGAAGCTTTCTTT. This translates into CASSGSRARLNTEAFF. The chain couples TRBV19 to TRBJ1-1; D not certain. V was pared by 5 bases and J by 0 bases, with 16 bases between. This CDR3 has 16 amino acids. Germline CDR1 is LNHDA and CDR2 is SQIVND (reference sequence).

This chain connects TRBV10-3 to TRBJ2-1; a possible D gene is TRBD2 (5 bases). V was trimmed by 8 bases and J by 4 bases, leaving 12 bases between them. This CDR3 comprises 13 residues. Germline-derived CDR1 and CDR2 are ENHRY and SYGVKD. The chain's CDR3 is CAIQPPGYNEQFF. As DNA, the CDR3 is TGTGCCATCCAACCCCCGGGGTACAATGAGCAGTTCTTC.

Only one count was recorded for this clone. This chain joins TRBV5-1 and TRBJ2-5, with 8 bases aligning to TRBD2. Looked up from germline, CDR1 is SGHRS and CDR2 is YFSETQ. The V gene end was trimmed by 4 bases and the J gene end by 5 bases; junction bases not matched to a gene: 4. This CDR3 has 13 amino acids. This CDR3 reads CASSHSGEETQYF. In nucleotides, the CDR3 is TGCGCCAGCAGCCATAGCGGGGAGGAGACCCAGTACTTC.

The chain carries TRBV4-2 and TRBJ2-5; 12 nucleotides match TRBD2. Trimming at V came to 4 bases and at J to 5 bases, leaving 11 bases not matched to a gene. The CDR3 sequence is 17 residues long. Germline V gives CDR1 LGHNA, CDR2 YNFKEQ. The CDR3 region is CASSPRETSGSTETQYF. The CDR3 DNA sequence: TGTGCCAGCAGCCCCCGAGAGACTAGCGGGAGTACGGAGACCCAGTACTTC.

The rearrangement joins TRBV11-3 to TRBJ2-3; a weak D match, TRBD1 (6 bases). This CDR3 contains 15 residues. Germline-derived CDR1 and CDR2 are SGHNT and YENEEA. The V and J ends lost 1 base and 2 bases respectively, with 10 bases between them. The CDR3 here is CASSLGGTPTDTQYF. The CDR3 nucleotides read TGTGCCAGCAGCTTAGGGGGGACACCCACAGATACGCAGTATTTT. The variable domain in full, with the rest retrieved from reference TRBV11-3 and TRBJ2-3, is EAGVVQSPRYKIIEKKQPVAFWCNPISGHNTLYWYLQNLGQGPELLIRYENEEAVDDSQLPKDRFSAERLKGVDSTLKIQPAELGDSAVYLCASSLGGTPTDTQYFGPGTRLTVL.